The 27 T cell receptor beta chains listed next were all sequenced from one sample in a study of control samples from healthy donors and cancer patients. Clones were sequenced by immunoSEQ multiplex PCR, and TCRdb holds only the in-frame ones, with some missing. Among 160,000 or so clones, about 94% were seen once, and the ten largest hold under 8.5%. Input material: blood. These receptors originate from a woman between 40 and 55 years old in good health.

The chain couples TRBV11-2 to TRBJ2-3; tentative D call: TRBD2 (5 bases). There are 16 residues in the CDR3. Trimming cost V 2 bases and J 2 bases, with 14 bases left between them. Germline CDR1 is SGHAT and CDR2 is FQNNGV. CDR3 nucleotides: TGTGCCAGCAGCTTAAAAACCCGACTAATCACAGATACGCAGTATTTT. It encodes CASSLKTRLITDTQYF.

This chain connects TRBV5-5 to TRBJ1-1, with 7 bases matching TRBD1. V dropped 0 bases and J dropped 1; count of bases not matched to a gene: 18. The CDR3 loop spans 20 amino acids. Germline CDR1 reads SGHKS; CDR2 reads YYEKEE (reference sequence). The CDR3 region is CASSLVGWREAGGSNTEAFF. CDR3 coding DNA: TGTGCCAGCAGCTTGGTAGGGTGGAGGGAAGCAGGGGGTTCGAACACTGAAGCTTTCTTT.

The V gene is TRBV28, the J gene TRBJ1-4, with D possibly TRBD1 on 6 matching bases. Germline-derived CDR1 and CDR2 are MDHEN and SYDVKM. V lost 4 bases to trimming and J lost 3 bases, with 12 bases between them. The CDR3 runs 15 residues. The CDR3 bases are TGTGCCAGCAGTTGGGACTACAGGGCTAATGAAAAACTGTTTTTT. Translation: CASSWDYRANEKLFF. The full variable domain, rest sourced from reference TRBV28 and TRBJ1-4, is DVKVTQSSRYLVKRTGEKVFLECVQDMDHENMFWYRQDPGLGLRLIYFSYDVKMKEKGDIPEGYSVSREKKERFSLILESASTNQTSMYLCASSWDYRANEKLFFGSGTQLSVL.

This chain joins TRBV4-3 and TRBJ1-1; D unclear. Germline lookup yields CDR1 LGHNA and CDR2 YSLEER. V lost 1 base and J lost 5, with 8 bases in between. This CDR3 comprises 13 residues. CDR3 residues: CASSQGSGTEAFF. In nucleotides, the CDR3 is TGCGCCAGCAGCCAAGGCTCGGGGACTGAAGCTTTCTTT.

The chain combines TRBV4-3 with TRBJ2-3; no reliable D call. Trimming stripped 0 bases from V and 6 bases from J, with 10 bases between. The CDR3 is 14 residues long. From germline, CDR1 is LGHNA and CDR2 YSLEER. The CDR3 reads CASSQEGRRDTQYF. The DNA for the CDR3 is TGCGCCAGCAGCCAAGAAGGTCGACGGGATACGCAGTATTTT.

The chain links TRBV12-3 or TRBV12-4 to TRBJ1-4; D is undetermined. V shed 5 bases and J shed 14 bases, with 18 bases lying between them. This CDR3 is built from 13 residues. Here the CDR3 DNA reads TGTGCCAGCAGTACGGGCCCTCTTTTGGTCCTGTTTTTT. Translated, it gives CASSTGPLLVLFF.

The V gene is TRBV25-1, the J gene TRBJ2-5, with D unclear. This CDR3 has 14 residues. V was shortened by 4 bases and J by 5 bases, with 14 bases between the two germline ends. Germline V gene lookup returns CDR1 MGHDK and CDR2 SYGVNS. In nucleotides, the CDR3 is TGTGCCAGCAGTGCGGGCCGGTATAGGGAGACCCAGTACTTC. Encoded protein: CASSAGRYRETQYF.

The chain recombines TRBV30 with TRBJ2-2; a possible D gene is TRBD2 (5 bases). There are 14 residues in the CDR3. V gave up 2 bases and J gave up 7 bases, with 14 bases separating them. CDR1 and CDR2 (germline): GTSNPN, SVGIG (reference sequence). The CDR3 nucleotides read TGTGCCTGGAGTCCGGGGATAGGTGGCGGGGAGCTGTTTTTT. It translates to CAWSPGIGGGELFF.

About this clone itself: An end of the junction differs from the germline gene, which may be a read error. The gene calls are TRBV12-3 or TRBV12-4 and TRBJ1-2, with D unresolved. CDR3 length equals 12 residues. This CDR3 is CASSLREEGYAF. The CDR3 region has the DNA TGTGCCAGCAGTTTACGGGAAGAGGGCTACGCCTTC.

This sequence joins TRBV5-4 and TRBJ1-1; no firm D call. This CDR3 contains 14 residues. V was shortened by 3 bases and J by 1 base, with 10 bases between the two germline ends. From germline, CDR1 is SGHNT and CDR2 YYREEE (reference sequence). CDR3 bases: TGTGCCAGCAGCTCGTGGGCAGGGAACACTGAAGCTTTCTTT. It translates to CASSSWAGNTEAFF.

The rearrangement joins TRBV14 to TRBJ2-1; tentatively, D is TRBD2 (6 bases). The V and J ends lost 4 bases and 10 bases respectively, with 11 bases between them. This CDR3 spans 12 amino acids. The V gene's germline CDR1 is SGHDN and CDR2 FVKESK. This CDR3 is CASSRLVGEQFF. The CDR3 nucleotides are TGTGCCAGCAGCCGACTAGTAGGCGAGCAGTTCTTC.

There are a few counts of this clone. A junction boundary mismatches the germline segment, possibly from a read error. This chain joins TRBV6-2 or TRBV6-3 and TRBJ1-1, with D perhaps matching TRBD1 (6 bases). The CDR3 loop spans 15 amino acids. The V gene's germline CDR1 is MNHEY and CDR2 SVGEGT. As DNA, the CDR3 is TGTGCCAGCAGCTACTACAGGGCCATGAACACTGAAGCTTTCTTT. Translating gives CASSYYRAMNTEAFF.

V usage is TRBV6-2 or TRBV6-3 and J usage is TRBJ1-2; TRBD1 is a possible D gene (5 bases). Trimming removed 6 bases at V and 4 bases at J, with 15 bases between. The CDR3 runs to 14 residues. The germline V gene has CDR1 MNHEY and CDR2 SVGEGT. The CDR3: CASSYRQFSYGYTF. The CDR3 DNA reads TGTGCCAGCAGCTATCGACAGTTTTCCTATGGCTACACCTTC.

The chain recombines TRBV7-9 with TRBJ2-7; D uncertain. The CDR3 contains 13 residues. Trimming left V 3 bases short and J 3 bases short, with 9 bases between. Germline V gives CDR1 SEHNR, CDR2 FQNEAQ (reference sequence). CDR3 region: CASSFGPNYEQYF. CDR3 sequence (DNA): TGTGCCAGCAGCTTTGGACCTAACTACGAGCAGTACTTC.

J is TRBJ1-1 and V is TRBV9, with TRBD1 matching 7 bases. The CDR3 has 14 residues. The trim removed 0 bases at V and 3 bases at J, leaving 2 bases unmatched. Germline V CDR1 and CDR2: SGDLS, YYNGEE. CDR3 sequence reads: CASSVVQGDTEAFF. CDR3 sequence (DNA): TGTGCCAGCAGCGTAGTGCAGGGGGACACTGAAGCTTTCTTT. The full variable domain, with the rest looked up from reference TRBV9 and TRBJ1-1, is DSGVTQTPKHLITATGQRVTLRCSPRSGDLSVYWYQQSLDQGLQFLIQYYNGEERAKGNILERFSAQQFPDLHSELNLSSLELGDSALYFCASSVVQGDTEAFFGQGTRLTVV.

V usage is TRBV4-1 and J usage is TRBJ2-7; TRBD2 is a possible D gene (5 bases). V was shortened by 0 bases and J by 6 bases, with 12 bases between the two germline ends. CDR3 length: 14 residues. Germline V CDR1 and CDR2: MGHRA, YSYEKL. Here the CDR3 DNA reads TGCGCCAGCAGCCAAGAGGACTTCGACCGCGAGCAGTACTTC. Its protein is CASSQEDFDREQYF.

The CDR3 spells CATSGEDRVNTEAFF. In DNA form, the CDR3 reads TGTGCCACCAGCGGCGAGGATCGGGTGAACACTGAAGCTTTCTTT. The chain employs TRBV15 and TRBJ1-1; D is uncertain. The CDR3 is 15 amino acids. CDR1 and CDR2 (germline): LNHNV, YYDKDF (reference sequence). V was pared by 5 bases and J by 0 bases, with 13 bases between.

The CDR3: CASGSTGSGNTIYF. The CDR3 DNA reads TGTGCTAGTGGGTCAACAGGGTCTGGAAACACCATATATTTT. The V call is TRBV12-5, the J call TRBJ1-3; the D gene is possibly TRBD1 (6 bases). This CDR3 spans 14 amino acids. V was pared by 6 bases and J by 1 base, with 10 bases between. Germline CDR1 LGHNT, CDR2 FRNRAP.

The J gene is TRBJ2-7, the V gene TRBV4-1; TRBD2 matches at 11 bases. CDR1 and CDR2 (germline): MGHRA, YSYEKL. This CDR3 comprises 21 residues. Losses at the gene ends were 0 bases for V and 1 base for J; bases not matched to a gene: 17. The CDR3 nucleotides read TGCGCCAGCAGCCAAGAGCAAGTGTCCCGACTAGCGGGAATAAGGTCCTACGAGCAGTACTTC. It encodes CASSQEQVSRLAGIRSYEQYF.

Comments on this clone: Other DNA sequences of this sample code for an identical CDR3. V usage is TRBV11-2 and J usage is TRBJ1-1; maybe TRBD1 (6 bases). Germline-derived CDR1 and CDR2 are SGHAT and FQNNGV. V dropped 1 base and J dropped 1 base, with 7 bases sitting between them. This CDR3 region has 14 residues. CDR3 sequence (DNA): TGTGCCAGCAGCTTAGCCAGGGGGAACACTGAAGCTTTCTTT. Its translation: CASSLARGNTEAFF.

Remarks on this clone: Other DNA variants within this sample encode the same CDR3. The chain joins TRBV5-1 to TRBJ2-5, with TRBD1 as a possible D gene (5 bases). V shed 0 bases and J shed 2 bases, with 5 bases lying between them. CDR3 length: 13 residues. Germline V gene lookup returns CDR1 SGHRS and CDR2 YFSETQ. CDR3 sequence (DNA): TGCGCCAGCAGCTTGGGACAGCAAGAGACCCAGTACTTC. This encodes CASSLGQQETQYF.

The rearrangement uses TRBV7-2 and TRBJ1-1, with D maybe TRBD1 (6 bases). The V gene lost 1 base and the J gene lost 1 base, with 10 bases spanning the gap. Germline assignment: CDR1 SGHTA and CDR2 FQGNSA. CDR3 length: 15 amino acids. DNA of the CDR3: TGTGCCAGCAGCTTAGTAGCAGGGGCGAACACTGAAGCTTTCTTT. Its protein is CASSLVAGANTEAFF.

The V gene is TRBV5-4, the J gene TRBJ2-7, with TRBD2 identical over 7 bases. The germline gives CDR1 SGHNT, CDR2 YYREEE (reference sequence). There are 14 residues in the CDR3. Trimming cost V 2 bases and J 4 bases; bases outside gene matches: 6. CDR3 loop: CASSLPGRTYEQYF. The CDR3 DNA reads as TGTGCCAGCAGCTTACCCGGGAGGACGTACGAGCAGTACTTC.

The gene calls are TRBV5-5 and TRBJ1-6; D unclear. Trimming stripped 1 base from V and 6 bases from J, with 17 bases between. The CDR3 is 17 amino acids. Per the germline V gene, CDR1 is SGHKS and CDR2 is YYEKEE (reference sequence). CDR3 coding DNA: TGTGCCAGCAGCTTGAGAGTGTGGCAGGCGATTAATTCACCCCTCCACTTT. It specifies CASSLRVWQAINSPLHF.

The chain links TRBV2 to TRBJ1-5, with D tentatively TRBD1 (5 bases). CDR3 length equals 17 residues. Germline values: CDR1 SNHLY, CDR2 FYNNEI. Trimming pared 5 bases from V and 0 bases from J, leaving 17 bases between. CDR3 protein: CASSPGRLGYSNQPQHF. DNA of the CDR3: TGTGCCAGCAGTCCGGGACGCTTGGGGTATAGCAATCAGCCCCAGCATTTT.

The chain joins TRBV27 to TRBJ2-5; D tentatively reads TRBD1 or TRBD2 (5 bases each). With 2 bases removed from V and 4 bases from J, the gap between germline ends came to 17 bases. The CDR3 totals 16 residues. Germline CDR1 MNHEY, CDR2 SMNVEV (reference sequence). The CDR3 nucleotides read TGTGCCAGCAGTTTAGGGACCAGACAGAAATTAGAGACCCAGTACTTC. Its protein product is CASSLGTRQKLETQYF.

As for this clone: The sample contains more than one DNA sequence encoding this CDR3. The chain couples TRBV10-3 to TRBJ1-2; D is possibly TRBD1 (5 bases). Between the trimmed V and J ends, which lost 7 bases and 2 bases, there was a span of 14 bases. The germline V gene encodes CDR1 ENHRY and CDR2 SYGVKD. This CDR3 has 14 residues. CDR3: CAITPSGSNYGYTF. The CDR3 DNA reads as TGTGCCATCACTCCTTCAGGGAGCAACTATGGCTACACCTTC.